These 27 T cell receptor beta chains share one sample of origin, sequenced in a study of blood T cell repertoires in COVID-19. Libraries were prepared by immunoSEQ multiplex PCR; TCRdb keeps only in-frame clonotypes and omits some of them. The sample consists of fewer than 300,000 clones, roughly 90% of them appearing once. Sample: PBMCs or T cells enriched from blood (not recorded which). These receptors were collected from a woman aged 25 to 45 who had recovered from COVID-19.

This clone was observed once. V and J are TRBV30 and TRBJ2-7; a weak D match, TRBD1 (6 bases). Between the trimmed V and J ends, which lost 0 bases and 6 bases, there was a span of 12 bases. Germline V gene sequence: CDR1 GTSNPN, CDR2 SVGIG (reference sequence). The CDR3 sequence is 13 residues long. The CDR3 is CAWSVAGAAEQYF. The CDR3 nucleotides are TGTGCCTGGAGTGTCGCAGGGGCGGCCGAGCAGTACTTC.

This clone was seen once. The chain links TRBV7-8 to TRBJ2-1; 8 bases fit TRBD2. The CDR3 is 17 amino acids. Germline values: CDR1 SGHVS, CDR2 FQNEAQ. Germline trimming cut 0 bases from V and 3 bases from J; bases unmatched to any gene: 7. Here the CDR3 reads CASSLARTSGFYNEQFF. The DNA for the CDR3 is TGTGCCAGCAGCTTAGCGCGAACTAGCGGCTTCTACAATGAGCAGTTCTTC.

The V call is TRBV24-1, the J call TRBJ2-1; TRBD2 might be the D (6 bases). V was pared by 0 bases and J by 2 bases, with 10 bases between. The CDR3 is made up of 16 amino acids. The V gene's germline CDR1 is KGHDR and CDR2 SFDVKD. CDR3 in DNA: TGTGCCACCAGTGATTTGTCGGCGGGGACCTACAATGAGCAGTTCTTC. This codes for CATSDLSAGTYNEQFF.

V is TRBV2 and J is TRBJ2-2; 10 nucleotides match TRBD2. The V and J ends lost 2 bases and 3 bases, in that order; junction bases with no gene match: 3. CDR3 size: 16 residues. Germline CDR1 reads SNHLY; CDR2 reads FYNNEI. The CDR3 protein is CASSEWLAGDTGELFF. The CDR3 coding sequence is TGTGCCAGCAGTGAATGGCTAGCGGGAGACACCGGGGAGCTGTTTTTT. Based on the CDR3 plus reference TRBV2 and TRBJ2-2, the full variable domain is EPEVTQTPSHQVTQMGQEVILRCVPISNHLYFYWYRQILGQKVEFLVSFYNNEISEKSEIFDDQFSVERPDGSNFTLKIRSTKLEDSAMYFCASSEWLAGDTGELFFGEGSRLTVL.

This clone came up once. The chain recombines TRBV10-2 with TRBJ1-2, with D perhaps TRBD1 (5 bases). CDR1 is WSHSY and CDR2 is SAAADI in the germline V gene. Trimming pared 0 bases from V and 8 bases from J, leaving 13 bases between. This CDR3 has 14 residues. CDR3 nucleotides: TGCGCCAGCAGTGAGTCGGGAGGGACTGGGGGCTACACCTTC. Its protein is CASSESGGTGGYTF.

This clone was seen only once. The V and J genes are TRBV20-1 and TRBJ2-7; maybe TRBD1 (6 bases). This CDR3 has 11 residues. Germline V lookup: CDR1 DFQATT, CDR2 SNEGSKA (reference sequence). V was clipped by 6 bases and J by 5 bases, with 11 bases between them. CDR3 loop: CSAPRGDEQYF. CDR3 nucleotide sequence: TGCAGTGCCCCCAGGGGCGACGAGCAGTACTTC.

The V call is TRBV19, the J call TRBJ1-2; the match to TRBD1 covers 7 bases. The germline gives CDR1 LNHDA, CDR2 SQIVND (reference sequence). Trimming cost V 2 bases and J 6 bases; bases outside gene matches: 3. The CDR3 totals 13 residues. DNA for the CDR3: TGTGCCAGTAGTATAACAACAGGGGATGGCTACACCTTC. Residues: CASSITTGDGYTF.

The chain carries TRBV12-3 or TRBV12-4 and TRBJ1-3; the D is unclear. CDR3 length equals 13 residues. Trimming shortened V by 3 bases and J by 4 bases, and 7 bases separated the two germline ends. The CDR3 here is CASSFLQGNTIYF. CDR3 coding DNA: TGTGCCAGCAGTTTCTTACAGGGAAACACCATATATTTT.

The V call is TRBV6-5, the J call TRBJ2-1, with 7 bases fitting TRBD1. The CDR3 length is 15 residues. V dropped 8 bases and J dropped 4; count of bases not matched to a gene: 11. Germline loops: CDR1 MNHEY, CDR2 SVGAGI. The CDR3 nucleotides read TGTGCCAGCTCAGAGGGGGCGATACCTTACAATGAGCAGTTCTTC. Protein: CASSEGAIPYNEQFF.

In its sample, this clone was seen once. The rearrangement links TRBV28 to TRBJ2-3; 10 bases are shared with TRBD2. This CDR3 has 14 amino acids. Unmatched junction bases numbered 5, after V lost 6 bases and J lost 5 bases. Germline assignment: CDR1 MDHEN and CDR2 SYDVKM. Written as DNA, the CDR3 is TGTGCCAGCAGCCTTCCTAGCGGGAGAGATACGCAGTATTTT. Amino acid sequence: CASSLPSGRDTQYF.

V is TRBV7-3 and J is TRBJ2-5; 7 bases are a match to TRBD2. Germline trimming cut 5 bases from V and 4 bases from J; bases unmatched to any gene: 4. The germline V gene encodes CDR1 SGHTA and CDR2 FQGTGA. This CDR3 has 13 residues. The CDR3 sequence: CASSPAGRETQYF. The CDR3 DNA sequence: TGTGCCAGCAGCCCAGCGGGAAGAGAGACCCAGTACTTC. The complete variable domain, with remaining parts taken from reference TRBV7-3 and TRBJ2-5, reads GAGVSQTPSNKVTEKGKYVELRCDPISGHTALYWYRQSLGQGPEFLIYFQGTGAADDSGLPNDRFFAVRPEGSVSTLKIQRTERGDSAVYLCASSPAGRETQYFGPGTRLLVL.

The chain has TRBV7-2 and TRBJ2-1; perhaps TRBD2 as D (7 bases). Germline values: CDR1 SGHTA, CDR2 FQGNSA. The V and J ends lost 6 bases and 0 bases respectively, with 9 bases between them. The CDR3 is 14 amino acids. DNA of the CDR3: TGTGCCAGCAGAGGGGGGGGCTCCTACAATGAGCAGTTCTTC. Translated, it gives CASRGGGSYNEQFF.

This chain connects TRBV7-2 to TRBJ2-1; the match to TRBD2 covers 7 bases. J gave up 3 bases and V 1 base, and 3 bases lay outside the gene matches. The length of the CDR3 is 15 residues. CDR1 and CDR2 from the germline V gene are SGHTA and FQGNSA. This CDR3 is CASSLGDYFYNEQFF. In nucleotides, the CDR3 is TGTGCCAGCAGCTTAGGGGACTACTTCTACAATGAGCAGTTCTTC.

This sequence joins TRBV19 and TRBJ1-5, with D hard to call. Germline V gene data show CDR1 as LNHDA and CDR2 as SQIVND (reference sequence). Trimming took 4 bases from V and 0 from J, leaving 13 bases between them. CDR3 size: 16 residues. The CDR3 DNA follows: TGTGCCAGTAGTAGAACCGGGGATTATAGCAATCAGCCCCAGCATTTT. Amino acid sequence: CASSRTGDYSNQPQHF.

This clone was found once. The chain couples TRBV19 to TRBJ2-3, with TRBD2 matching 9 bases. Trimming cost V 5 bases and J 6 bases; bases outside gene matches: 15. This CDR3 contains 17 residues. Germline CDR1 is LNHDA and CDR2 is SQIVND (reference sequence). The CDR3, as DNA: TGTGCCAGTAGTTTCCGTATGTCTAGCGGGACTCGGGATACGCAGTATTTT. Translation: CASSFRMSSGTRDTQYF.

V is TRBV25-1 and J is TRBJ2-1; 8 bases map to TRBD2. The germline V gene encodes CDR1 MGHDK and CDR2 SYGVNS. With 2 bases clipped from V and 9 bases from J, the junction kept 12 bases outside the gene matches. The CDR3 loop spans 16 amino acids. In nucleotides, the CDR3 is TGTGCCAGCAGTGAACCCCCCGGGACTAGTTTTAGTGAGCAGTTCTTC. Its protein is CASSEPPGTSFSEQFF.

The rearrangement links TRBV5-1 to TRBJ2-1; D is perhaps TRBD2 (6 bases). V lost 4 bases to trimming and J lost 4 bases, with 18 bases between them. Germline V gene data show CDR1 as SGHRS and CDR2 as YFSETQ. The CDR3 is made up of 16 amino acids. The CDR3 DNA sequence: TGCGCCAGCAGCCAGACATTGGGACTGGAGTACAATGAGCAGTTCTTC. Its protein is CASSQTLGLEYNEQFF.

Many counts were recorded for this clone. Within the sample, other DNA sequences also encode this same CDR3. The CDR3 nucleotides are TGCGCCAGCAGCCGGGGAGGGGAGCGGGGGGAGCAGTACTTC. It yields the protein CASSRGGERGEQYF. The chain joins TRBV5-1 to TRBJ2-7; 8 positions agree with TRBD2. Losses at the gene ends were 4 bases for V and 7 bases for J; bases not matched to a gene: 10. Germline V CDR1 and CDR2: SGHRS, YFSETQ. The CDR3 length is 14 residues. The full variable domain, in which reference TRBV5-1 and TRBJ2-7 provide the parts outside the CDR3, is KAGVTQTPRYLIKTRGQQVTLSCSPISGHRSVSWYQQTPGQGLQFLFEYFSETQRNKGNFPGRFSGRQFSNSRSEMNVSTLELGDSALYLCASSRGGERGEQYFGPGTRLTVT.

The gene calls are TRBV4-2 and TRBJ2-2; 14 bases match TRBD2. CDR3 length: 15 residues. Germline V lookup: CDR1 LGHNA, CDR2 YNFKEQ. The V segment lost 5 bases and the J segment 7 bases; nucleotides outside the gene matches: 3. CDR3 in amino acids: CASSSGLAGDGELFF. The CDR3 coding sequence is TGTGCCAGCAGCTCGGGACTAGCGGGAGACGGGGAGCTGTTTTTT.

This clone turned up a few times. The CDR3 DNA reads as TGTGCCAGCGTTACAGGGATTAATTCACCCCTCCACTTT. Translation gives CASVTGINSPLHF. This chain links TRBV28 with TRBJ1-6; D might be TRBD1 (6 bases). The ends were cut back, 8 bases at V and 6 bases at J, with 11 bases in the middle. This CDR3 is 13 amino acids long. In germline, CDR1 is MDHEN, CDR2 SYDVKM.

The J gene is TRBJ2-3, the V gene TRBV18; no clear D gene. Per germline, CDR1 KGHSH and CDR2 LQKENI. With 3 bases removed from V and 3 bases from J, the gap between germline ends came to 7 bases. This CDR3 spans 13 amino acids. Here the CDR3 reads CASSPPTTDTQYF. The CDR3, as DNA: TGTGCCAGCTCACCGCCAACTACAGATACGCAGTATTTT.

The rearrangement links TRBV19 to TRBJ1-5; D possibly corresponds to TRBD1 (6 bases). V was trimmed by 1 base and J by 7 bases, leaving 17 bases between them. There are 16 residues in the CDR3. Germline V gene sequence: CDR1 LNHDA, CDR2 SQIVND (reference sequence). The CDR3 DNA follows: TGTGCCAGTAGTATAGGTAGGGGGGGCGCGAGGCAGCCCCAGCATTTT. The encoded protein is CASSIGRGGARQPQHF.

Written as DNA, the CDR3 is TGTGCCAGCAGTCCCTCCGGTCGCACAGATACGCAGTATTTT. Translated: CASSPSGRTDTQYF. The chain carries TRBV6-5 and TRBJ2-3; no firm D call. Germline-derived CDR1 and CDR2 are MNHEY and SVGAGI. V lost 5 bases, J lost 1 base, and 10 bases lay in between. The CDR3 runs 14 residues.

The chain combines TRBV2 with TRBJ2-1; maybe TRBD2 (5 bases). Germline-derived CDR1 and CDR2 are SNHLY and FYNNEI. The CDR3 length is 11 residues. V was trimmed by 7 bases and J by 12 bases, leaving 13 bases between them. The CDR3 region is CASTVSVGQFF. CDR3 nucleotides: TGTGCCAGCACTGTTAGCGTGGGGCAGTTCTTC.

CDR3 region: CASSLTGQPYGYTF. DNA for the CDR3: TGTGCCAGCAGTTTAACCGGACAGCCCTATGGCTACACCTTC. The V call is TRBV14, the J call TRBJ1-2, with D maybe TRBD1 (6 bases). Germline lookup yields CDR1 SGHDN and CDR2 FVKESK. The CDR3 contains 14 residues. Trimming cost V 6 bases and J 4 bases, with 15 bases left between them.

As regards this clone: Sequence at one end of the junction differs from germline and may be a read error. The chain links TRBV2 to TRBJ1-2; a weak D match, TRBD1 (6 bases). Germline V lookup: CDR1 SNHLY, CDR2 FYNNEI. The CDR3 covers 14 residues. In DNA, the CDR3 is TGTGCCAGCACTGAATATTACAGGGATCCTGGCTACACCTTC. Protein product: CASTEYYRDPGYTF.

The rearrangement joins TRBV19 to TRBJ2-7, with TRBD2 matching 9 bases. CDR1 is LNHDA, CDR2 SQIVND, per germline (reference sequence). The CDR3 contains 15 residues. After removal of 5 bases from V and 6 bases from J, the junction contained 11 bases not matched to a gene. CDR3 nucleotides: TGTGCCAGTAGTCCCTTAGCGGGAGAAAGGGGCGAGCAGTACTTC. Amino acid sequence: CASSPLAGERGEQYF.